This T cell receptor beta chain was recorded in a study of cytomegalovirus exposure and HLA in healthy donors. This PCR relied on a set of 60 Vbeta primers and 13 Jbeta primers. Generated by immunoSEQ multiplex PCR, the TCRdb table keeps only in-frame clones and is missing some. The sample includes some 180,000 clones, roughly three quarters of them seen just once. This sequence originates from a woman aged 30 to 39 in good health and CMV-seropositive. Sequenced: PBMCs.

Here the CDR3 DNA reads TGTGCCAGCAGCCAACGAGAGGAGGGCCTCTCTGGGGCCAACGTCCTGACTTTC. Translation gives CASSQREEGLSGANVLTF. This chain uses TRBV4-2 with TRBJ2-6; D is possibly TRBD2 (6 bases). In germline, CDR1 is LGHNA, CDR2 YNFKEQ. V was shortened by 2 bases and J by 0 bases, with 14 bases between the two germline ends. The CDR3 consists of 18 residues.